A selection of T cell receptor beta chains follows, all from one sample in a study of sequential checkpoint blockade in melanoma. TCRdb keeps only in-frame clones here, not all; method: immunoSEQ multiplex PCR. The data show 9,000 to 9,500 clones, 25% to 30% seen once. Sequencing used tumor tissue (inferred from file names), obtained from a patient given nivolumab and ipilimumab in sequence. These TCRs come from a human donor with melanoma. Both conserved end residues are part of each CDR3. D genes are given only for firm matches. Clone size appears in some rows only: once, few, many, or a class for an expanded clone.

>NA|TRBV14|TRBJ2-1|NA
CASSHPQGLKWGEQFF
TGTGCCAGCAGCCATCCCCAGGGATTAAAGTGGGGTGAGCAGTTCTTC
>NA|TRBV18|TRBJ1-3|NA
CASSPGDFSGNTIYF
TGTGCCAGCTCACCAGGGGATTTCTCTGGAAACACCATATATTTT
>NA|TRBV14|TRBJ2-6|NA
CASRVLGSGANVLTF
TGTGCCAGCCGAGTTTTGGGCTCTGGGGCCAACGTCCTGACTTTC
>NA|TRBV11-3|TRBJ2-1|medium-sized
CASSLGSLSSYNEQFF
TGTGCCAGCAGCTTGGGGTCGTTGAGCTCCTACAATGAGCAGTTCTTC
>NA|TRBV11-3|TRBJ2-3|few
CASRTEWGADTQYF
TGTGCCAGCAGAACAGAGTGGGGGGCAGATACGCAGTATTTT
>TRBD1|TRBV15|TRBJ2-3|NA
CATSRDGQTGNTQYF
TGTGCCACCAGCAGAGATGGTCAGACAGGGAATACGCAGTATTTT
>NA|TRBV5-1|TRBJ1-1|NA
CASSLNLGLHTEAFF
TGCGCCAGCAGCTTGAATCTGGGTCTCCACACTGAAGCTTTCTTT
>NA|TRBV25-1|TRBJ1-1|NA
CASTYTGGTEAFF
TGTGCCAGCACCTATACCGGGGGAACTGAAGCTTTCTTT
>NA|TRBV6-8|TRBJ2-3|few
CASSRHPDTQYF
TGTGCCAGCAGTCGACACCCAGATACGCAGTATTTT
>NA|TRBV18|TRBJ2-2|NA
CASSPQQGNTGELFF
TGTGCCAGCTCACCACAACAGGGAAACACCGGGGAGCTGTTTTTT
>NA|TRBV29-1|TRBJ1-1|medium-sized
CSVQTSNTEAFF
TGCAGCGTTCAGACATCGAACACTGAAGCTTTCTTT
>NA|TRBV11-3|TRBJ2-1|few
CASSLLNKQTYNEQFF
TGTGCCAGCAGCTTATTAAATAAACAGACCTACAATGAGCAGTTCTTC
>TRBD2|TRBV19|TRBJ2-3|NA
CASGKAGGEDTQYF
TGTGCCAGTGGGAAAGCGGGGGGGGAAGATACGCAGTATTTT
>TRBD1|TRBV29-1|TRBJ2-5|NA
CSVDGGTGLETQYF
TGCAGCGTTGACGGCGGGACAGGGTTGGAGACCCAGTACTTC
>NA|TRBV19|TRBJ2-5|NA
CASSIRVARTQYF
TGTGCCAGTAGTATAAGGGTAGCAAGGACCCAGTACTTC
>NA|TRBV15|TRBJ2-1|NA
CATSPRALIDEQFF
TGTGCCACCAGCCCAAGGGCCCTGATAGATGAGCAGTTCTTC
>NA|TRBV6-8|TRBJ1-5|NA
CAISDSRHLNQPQHF
TGTGCCATCAGCGACAGCCGACACCTCAATCAGCCCCAGCATTTT
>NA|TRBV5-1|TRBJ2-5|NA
CASSPGARSLVETQYF
TGCGCCAGCAGCCCGGGGGCCAGATCCCTCGTGGAGACCCAGTACTTC